This T cell receptor (beta chain) emerged from a study of T cell responses to AZD1222 COVID-19 vaccine. A word on this clone: As yet, its antigen is unknown.

The protocol was immunoSEQ multiplex PCR, while the TCRdb copy is restricted to in-frame clones and leaves out a portion. The profile shows 84,000 or so clones, more than 75% of them singletons. This CDR3 has 15 residues. The V gene end was trimmed by 5 bases and the J gene end by 5 bases; junction bases not matched to a gene: 6. The V gene's germline CDR1 is SGHNT and CDR2 YYREEE (reference sequence). Overall study findings and caveats: It should be noted that donors were predominantly white British and more often female, and clonal diversity was possibly underestimated.

The chain uses TRBV5-4 and TRBJ2-3; TRBD2 agrees at 12 bases. The material was peripheral blood, obtained on day 0 of MenACWY control vaccination. The source of this sequence is an adult in good health. This chain's CDR3 is CASRPGLAGQDTQYF. The DNA of the CDR3 is TGTGCCAGCAGACCGGGACTAGCGGGCCAAGATACGCAGTATTTT.